Following are 20 T cell receptor beta chains from one sample sequenced in a study of blood T cell repertoires in COVID-19 (dated by TCRdb to 2020 to 2021). Library preparation was by the immunoSEQ multiplex PCR assay. The source is immuneACCESS, and TCRdb retained only in-frame sequences with V and J called. Part of the clones is not carried over; for the studies checked, unresolved V genes explain less than half of this, and the remainder is unexplained. The sample table shows around 100,000 clones, and roughly 85% are seen once. The ten largest clonotypes hold 3.1% of the sample. Specimen: peripheral blood. Receptors were obtained from a man aged 50-59 years in a cohort sampled during active COVID-19.

The chain uses TRBV7-9 and TRBJ2-5; tentative D call: TRBD1 (5 bases). CDR1 and CDR2 from the germline V gene are SEHNR and FQNEAQ (reference sequence). The CDR3 sequence is 15 residues long. Trimming pared 2 bases from V and 4 bases from J, leaving 14 bases between. CDR3 protein: CASSLMFPRGETQYF. The CDR3 region has the DNA TGTGCCAGCAGCTTAATGTTCCCAAGGGGAGAGACCCAGTACTTC.

The V call is TRBV5-1, the J call TRBJ2-2; tentatively, D is TRBD2 (7 bases). Germline V CDR1 and CDR2: SGHRS, YFSETQ. V shed 4 bases and J shed 4 bases, with 20 bases lying between them. This CDR3 has 17 residues. CDR3 nucleotides: TGCGCCAGCAGCCTTCTAGGACCGGGGGGCGGCACCGGGGAGCTGTTTTTT. Its protein product is CASSLLGPGGGTGELFF.

The genes are TRBV24-1 and TRBJ2-5; TRBD2 matches 7 bases. Germline V gene sequence: CDR1 KGHDR, CDR2 SFDVKD. The CDR3 is 15 amino acids. Trimming at V came to 7 bases and at J to 4 bases, leaving 11 bases not matched to a gene. This CDR3 reads CATSQGEGPPETQYF. Here the CDR3 DNA reads TGTGCCACCAGCCAAGGGGAGGGCCCTCCAGAGACCCAGTACTTC.

A few counts support this clone. Other DNA sequences in this specimen translate into the identical CDR3. The chain is built from TRBV5-1 and TRBJ2-2, with 9 bases identical to TRBD1. V lost 4 bases to trimming and J lost 5 bases; unmatched junction nucleotides: 3. Germline CDR1 is SGHRS and CDR2 is YFSETQ. This CDR3 region has 14 residues. The CDR3 bases are TGCGCCAGCAGCGCCGGACAGGGGACCGGGGAGCTGTTTTTT. Its translation is CASSAGQGTGELFF. The variable domain in full, with the rest retrieved from reference TRBV5-1 and TRBJ2-2, is KAGVTQTPRYLIKTRGQQVTLSCSPISGHRSVSWYQQTPGQGLQFLFEYFSETQRNKGNFPGRFSGRQFSNSRSEMNVSTLELGDSALYLCASSAGQGTGELFFGEGSRLTVL.

This clone was observed once. This rearrangement joins TRBV9 to TRBJ2-3, with D maybe TRBD2 (6 bases). Per germline, CDR1 SGDLS and CDR2 YYNGEE. The CDR3 is 16 amino acids. V was shortened by 4 bases and J by 0 bases, with 15 bases between the two germline ends. CDR3 protein: CASSRVSGPSTDTQYF. The CDR3 DNA follows: TGTGCCAGCAGCCGCGTCAGCGGGCCTAGCACAGATACGCAGTATTTT.

The rearrangement links TRBV24-1 to TRBJ2-7; no definite D call. From germline, CDR1 is KGHDR and CDR2 SFDVKD. The V gene lost 2 bases and the J gene lost 3 bases, with 7 bases spanning the gap. CDR3 length equals 13 residues. For the CDR3, the DNA is TGTGCCACCAGTGATTCTCAGGACTACGAGCAGTACTTC. Translating gives CATSDSQDYEQYF.

The chain joins TRBV21-1 to TRBJ2-3; TRBD2 was called by the table and not checked on the DNA. TRBV21-1 is assigned pseudogene status. CDR3 length equals 17 residues. The chain's CDR3 is CASSKEEGGNYTDTQYF. The CDR3 coding sequence is TGTGCCAGCAGCAAAGAGGAGGGAGGGAATTACACAGATACGCAGTATTTT.

V is TRBV5-1 and J is TRBJ2-3; 7 nucleotides line up with TRBD1. CDR1 and CDR2 (germline): SGHRS, YFSETQ. The CDR3 is made up of 13 amino acids. Trimming cost V 4 bases and J 3 bases; bases outside gene matches: 2. The CDR3 sequence: CASSRTGTDTQYF. CDR3 in DNA: TGCGCCAGCAGCAGGACAGGTACAGATACGCAGTATTTT.

This clone has just one count. V is TRBV29-1 and J is TRBJ2-3, with 8 bases aligning to TRBD1. This CDR3 region has 14 residues. Per germline, CDR1 SQVTM and CDR2 ANQGSEA. The V and J ends lost 5 bases and 5 bases, in that order; junction bases with no gene match: 9. In DNA, the CDR3 is TGCAGCGTTTACGGACAGGGCTGGCAAGATACGCAGTATTTT. This gives the protein CSVYGQGWQDTQYF.

V is TRBV7-8 and J is TRBJ1-3, with D possibly being TRBD1 (5 bases). The V end was cut by 5 bases, the J end by 10 bases, with 21 bases between. CDR1 and CDR2 from the germline V gene are SGHVS and FQNEAQ. The CDR3 has 15 amino acids. The CDR3 bases are TGTGCCAGCAGCCCCGACAGATACCCGAGAAGGACCATATATTTT. Protein: CASSPDRYPRRTIYF.

The V gene is TRBV18, the J gene TRBJ1-2, with 7 bases fitting TRBD1. V was pared by 3 bases and J by 9 bases, with 16 bases of the junction left unmatched. There are 16 residues in the CDR3. In germline, CDR1 is KGHSH, CDR2 LQKENI. CDR3 nucleotides: TGTGCCAGCTCACCCAGTATGACAGGGTCGGGGAGAAGCTACACCTTC. Its translation: CASSPSMTGSGRSYTF.

This chain joins TRBV19 and TRBJ2-3; the D gene is possibly TRBD2 (6 bases). Germline CDR1 and CDR2: LNHDA and SQIVND (reference sequence). The CDR3 is 17 residues long. The ends were cut back, 3 bases at V and 2 bases at J, with 18 bases in the middle. This CDR3 is CASSIGVPRRATDTQYF. The CDR3 DNA sequence: TGTGCCAGTAGTATTGGAGTGCCTAGGAGGGCCACAGATACGCAGTATTTT.

The genes are TRBV28 and TRBJ2-2, with D hard to call. The V gene's germline CDR1 is MDHEN and CDR2 SYDVKM. The CDR3 consists of 12 residues. V was trimmed by 2 bases and J by 6 bases, leaving 4 bases between them. CDR3 in amino acids: CASSLAPGELFF. Written as DNA, the CDR3 is TGTGCCAGCAGTTTAGCGCCCGGGGAGCTGTTTTTT. Combining the CDR3 with reference TRBV28 and TRBJ2-2 gives the whole variable domain DVKVTQSSRYLVKRTGEKVFLECVQDMDHENMFWYRQDPGLGLRLIYFSYDVKMKEKGDIPEGYSVSREKKERFSLILESASTNQTSMYLCASSLAPGELFFGEGSRLTVL.

This clone showed up just a few times. The chain is built from TRBV5-1 and TRBJ1-2; 9 bases match TRBD1. The length of the CDR3 is 16 residues. Unmatched junction bases numbered 11, after V lost 0 bases and J lost 8 bases. Germline-derived CDR1 and CDR2 are SGHRS and YFSETQ. CDR3 in amino acids: CASSLGPQGASRGYTF. Here the CDR3 DNA reads TGCGCCAGCAGCTTGGGGCCACAGGGGGCGTCCAGGGGCTACACCTTC.

This clone has just a few counts. The chain is built from TRBV7-9 and TRBJ1-1, with D possibly TRBD1 on 5 matching bases. V lost 7 bases, J lost 7 bases, and 13 bases lay in between. The CDR3 is 12 residues long. Germline assignment: CDR1 SEHNR and CDR2 FQNEAQ (reference sequence). The CDR3 spells CASIGQGYEAFF. CDR3 DNA: TGTGCCAGCATCGGCCAGGGATATGAAGCTTTCTTT.

The chain couples TRBV11-3 to TRBJ2-2; D might be TRBD1 (6 bases). Germline V gene sequence: CDR1 SGHNT, CDR2 YENEEA. This CDR3 has 13 residues. V lost 6 bases and J lost 3, with 8 bases in between. Written as DNA, the CDR3 is TGTGCCAGCAGGGGGGCGCACACCGGGGAGCTGTTTTTT. This codes for CASRGAHTGELFF.

This chain joins TRBV27 and TRBJ2-7; the match to TRBD1 covers 12 bases. V lost 8 bases to trimming and J lost 4 bases; unmatched junction nucleotides: 6. The CDR3 totals 14 residues. CDR1 MNHEY and CDR2 SMNVEV come from the germline V gene (reference sequence). CDR3 sequence reads: CASQGDRGRYEQYF. CDR3 bases: TGTGCCAGCCAGGGGGACAGGGGGCGGTACGAGCAGTACTTC.

This clone was counted a few times. The V gene is TRBV4-1, the J gene TRBJ2-7, with D possibly being TRBD2 (6 bases). There are 13 residues in the CDR3. CDR1 MGHRA and CDR2 YSYEKL come from the germline V gene. The V gene lost 1 base and the J gene lost 7 bases, with 11 bases spanning the gap. Here the CDR3 reads CASSQARGGEQYV. In nucleotides, the CDR3 is TGCGCCAGCAGCCAAGCGCGGGGTGGGGAGCAGTACGTC.

The chain employs TRBV27 and TRBJ1-5, with D tentatively TRBD1 (6 bases). From germline, CDR1 is MNHEY and CDR2 SMNVEV (reference sequence). The V end was cut by 6 bases, the J end by 1 base, with 10 bases between. CDR3 size: 14 residues. The CDR3 region is CASSPGQSNQPQHF. The CDR3 nucleotides are TGTGCCAGCAGCCCTGGACAGAGCAATCAGCCCCAGCATTTT.

This clone was counted a single time. The chain uses TRBV6-4 and TRBJ1-5, with TRBD1 matching 7 bases. Germline V gives CDR1 MRHNA, CDR2 SNTAGT. The CDR3 is 14 amino acids. V dropped 4 bases and J dropped 2; count of bases not matched to a gene: 2. CDR3 loop: CASSVGQGNQPQHF. CDR3 nucleotides: TGTGCCAGCAGTGTCGGACAGGGCAATCAGCCCCAGCATTTT.